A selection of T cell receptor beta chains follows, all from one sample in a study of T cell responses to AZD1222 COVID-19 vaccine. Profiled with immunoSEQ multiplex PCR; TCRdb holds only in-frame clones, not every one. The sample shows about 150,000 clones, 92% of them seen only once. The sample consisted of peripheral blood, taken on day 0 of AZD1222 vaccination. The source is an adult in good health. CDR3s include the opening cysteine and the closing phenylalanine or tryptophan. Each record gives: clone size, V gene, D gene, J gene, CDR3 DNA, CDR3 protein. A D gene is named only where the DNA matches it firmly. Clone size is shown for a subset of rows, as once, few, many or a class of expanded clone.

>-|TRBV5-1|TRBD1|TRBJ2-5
TGCGCCAGCAGCCGATTCGGGACAGGGGGCAGGGAGACCCAGTACTTC
CASSRFGTGGRETQYF
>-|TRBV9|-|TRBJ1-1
TGTGCCAGCAGCGTAGAGTGGACATCAGGAGGGGTCACTGAAGCTTTCTTT
CASSVEWTSGGVTEAFF
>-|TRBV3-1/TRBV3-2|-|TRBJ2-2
TGTGCCAGCAGCCAGGGACAACCCGGGGAGCTGTTTTTT
CASSQGQPGELFF
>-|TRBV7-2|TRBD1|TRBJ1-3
TGTGCCAGCAGCTTAGGGGACAGGGGACGTGGAAACACCATATATTTT
CASSLGDRGRGNTIYF
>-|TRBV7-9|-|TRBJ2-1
TGTGCCAGCAGCCCCGATTTCGGTGAGCAGTTCTTC
CASSPDFGEQFF
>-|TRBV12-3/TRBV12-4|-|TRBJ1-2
TGTGCCAGCAGACCCCCGGGGGGCCTCGGCTACACCTTC
CASRPPGGLGYTF
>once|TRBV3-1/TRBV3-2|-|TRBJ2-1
TGTGCCAGCAGCCAAGGAACTAGAAGCTCCTACAATGAGCAGTTCTTC
CASSQGTRSSYNEQFF
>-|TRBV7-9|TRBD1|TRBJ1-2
TGTGCCAGCAGCCTGGGACAGGGCTGGGGCTACACCTTC
CASSLGQGWGYTF
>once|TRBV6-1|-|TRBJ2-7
TGTGCCAGCAGTGAATTTCAAGGTCCCTACGAGCAGTACTTC
CASSEFQGPYEQYF
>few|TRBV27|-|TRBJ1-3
TGTGCCAGCAGGGGGGCCGGAAACACCATATATTTT
CASRGAGNTIYF